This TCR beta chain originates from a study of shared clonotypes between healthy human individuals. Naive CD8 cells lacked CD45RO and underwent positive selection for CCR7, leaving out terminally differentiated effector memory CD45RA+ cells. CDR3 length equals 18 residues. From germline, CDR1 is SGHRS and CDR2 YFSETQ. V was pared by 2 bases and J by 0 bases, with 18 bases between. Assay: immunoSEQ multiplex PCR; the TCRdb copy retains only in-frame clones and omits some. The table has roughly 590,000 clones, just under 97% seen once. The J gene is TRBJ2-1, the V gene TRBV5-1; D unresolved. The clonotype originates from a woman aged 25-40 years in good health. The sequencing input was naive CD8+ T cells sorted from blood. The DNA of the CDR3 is TGCGCCAGCAGCTTCAAATTGAACCTTTTAAGCTCCTACAATGAGCAGTTCTTC. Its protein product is CASSFKLNLLSSYNEQFF. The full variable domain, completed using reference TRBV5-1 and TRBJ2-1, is KAGVTQTPRYLIKTRGQQVTLSCSPISGHRSVSWYQQTPGQGLQFLFEYFSETQRNKGNFPGRFSGRQFSNSRSEMNVSTLELGDSALYLCASSFKLNLLSSYNEQFFGPGTRLTVL.